This record covers a single T cell receptor beta chain. This specimen comes from a study of blood T cell repertoires in COVID-19. In the study overall: There were acute and convalescent COVID-19 samples, and they came from the United States, Italy and Spain. PBMCs, B-cell-depleted T cells, or T cells were the source of the cDNA or gDNA that made up the material.

The authors' processing: The authors estimated nucleated cell counts from reference gene primer amplification. TCRdb's copy holds only in-frame clones and misses some; the assay was immunoSEQ multiplex PCR. Clonal size and the V and J genes are those of that table, whereas D and trimming came from the DNA. The table lists around 260,000 clones, 80% to 90% of them singletons. Source material: peripheral blood. This TCR derives from a man aged 55 to 70 with acute or convalescent COVID-19.

DNA for the CDR3: TGTGCCAGCAGCCACTTTCCGGGGCAGGGGAGCTCCTACGAGCAGTACTTC. It translates to CASSHFPGQGSSYEQYF. The chain recombines TRBV3-1 (or the pseudogene TRBV3-2) with TRBJ2-7, with a tentative D call TRBD1 (6 bases). The ends were cut back, 3 bases at V and 0 bases at J, with 18 bases in the middle. The CDR3 has 17 amino acids. Germline loops: CDR1 LGHDT, CDR2 YNNKEL (reference sequence).